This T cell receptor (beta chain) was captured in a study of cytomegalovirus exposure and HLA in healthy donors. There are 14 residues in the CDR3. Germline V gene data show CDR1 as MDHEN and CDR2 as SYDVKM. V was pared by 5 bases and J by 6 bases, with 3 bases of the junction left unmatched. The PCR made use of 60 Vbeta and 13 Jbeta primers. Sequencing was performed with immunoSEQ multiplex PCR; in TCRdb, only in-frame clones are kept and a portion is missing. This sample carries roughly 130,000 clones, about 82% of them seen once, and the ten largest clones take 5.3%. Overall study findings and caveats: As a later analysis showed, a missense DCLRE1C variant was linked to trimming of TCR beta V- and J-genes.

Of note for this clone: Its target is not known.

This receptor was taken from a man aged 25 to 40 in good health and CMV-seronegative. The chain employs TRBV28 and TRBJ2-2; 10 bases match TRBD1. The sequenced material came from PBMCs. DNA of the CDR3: TGTGCCAGCAGTCGACAGGGGGCGGCCGGGGAGCTGTTTTTT. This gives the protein CASSRQGAAGELFF.